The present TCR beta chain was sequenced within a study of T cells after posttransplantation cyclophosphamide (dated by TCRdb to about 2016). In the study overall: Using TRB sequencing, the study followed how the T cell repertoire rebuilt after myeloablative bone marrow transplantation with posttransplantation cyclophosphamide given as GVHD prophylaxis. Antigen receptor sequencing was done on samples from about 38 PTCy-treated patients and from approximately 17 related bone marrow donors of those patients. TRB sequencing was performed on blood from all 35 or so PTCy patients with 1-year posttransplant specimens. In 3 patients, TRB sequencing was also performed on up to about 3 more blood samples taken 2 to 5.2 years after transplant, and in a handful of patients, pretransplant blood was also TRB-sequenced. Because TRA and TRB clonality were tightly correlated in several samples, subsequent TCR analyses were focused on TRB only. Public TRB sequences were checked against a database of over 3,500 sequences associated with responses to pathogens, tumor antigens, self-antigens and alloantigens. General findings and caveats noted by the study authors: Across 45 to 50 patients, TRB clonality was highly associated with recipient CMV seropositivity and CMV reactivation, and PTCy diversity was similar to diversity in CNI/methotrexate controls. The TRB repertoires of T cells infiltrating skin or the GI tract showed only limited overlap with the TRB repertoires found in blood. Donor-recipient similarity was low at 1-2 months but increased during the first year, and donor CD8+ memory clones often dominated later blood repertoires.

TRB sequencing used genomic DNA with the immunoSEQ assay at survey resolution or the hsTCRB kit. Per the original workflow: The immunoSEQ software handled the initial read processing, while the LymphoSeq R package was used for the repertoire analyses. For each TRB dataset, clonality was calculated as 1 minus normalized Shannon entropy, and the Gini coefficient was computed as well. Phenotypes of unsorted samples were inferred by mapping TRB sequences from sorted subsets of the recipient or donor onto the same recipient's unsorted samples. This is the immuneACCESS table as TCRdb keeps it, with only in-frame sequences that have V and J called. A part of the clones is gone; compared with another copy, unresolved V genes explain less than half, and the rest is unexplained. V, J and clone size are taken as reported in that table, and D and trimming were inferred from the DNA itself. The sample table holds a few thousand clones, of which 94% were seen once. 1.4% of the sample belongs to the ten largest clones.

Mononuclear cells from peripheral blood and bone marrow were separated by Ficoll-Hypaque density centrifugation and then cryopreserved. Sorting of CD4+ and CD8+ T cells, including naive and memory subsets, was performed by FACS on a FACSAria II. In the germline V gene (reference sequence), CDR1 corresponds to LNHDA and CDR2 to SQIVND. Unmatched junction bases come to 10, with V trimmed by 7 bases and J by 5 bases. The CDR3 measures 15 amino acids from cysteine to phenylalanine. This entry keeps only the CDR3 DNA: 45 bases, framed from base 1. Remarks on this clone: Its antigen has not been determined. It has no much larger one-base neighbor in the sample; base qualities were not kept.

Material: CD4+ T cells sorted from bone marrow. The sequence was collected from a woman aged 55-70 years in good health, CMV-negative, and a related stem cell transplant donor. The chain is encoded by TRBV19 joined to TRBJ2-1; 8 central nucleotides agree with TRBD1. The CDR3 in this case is CASIPQGGFHNEQFF. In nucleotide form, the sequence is TGTGCCAGTATTCCACAGGGGGGTTTCCACAATGAGCAGTTCTTC.